The 10 T cell receptor beta chains below were found in one sample sequenced in a study of shared clonotypes between healthy human individuals. The table came from immunoSEQ multiplex PCR; TCRdb's copy has only in-frame clones and leaves some out. The repertoire holds some 2,500,000 clones, over 85% seen once, with more than 0.35% in the top ten. The source material was naive CD4+ T cells from PBMCs. The subset: CD45RA+ positively selected. Every receptor here comes from a man younger than 35 in good health. Some clones in this sample may be carry-over from other donors' samples.

Worth noting for this clone: A read error may produce the germline difference seen at one junction end. For the CDR3, the DNA is TGCAGCGTCGAAGGGCTCTCAGCCTCGGAGGCCGGCATTCAGTACTTC. It is translated as CSVEGLSASEAGIQYF. The chain has TRBV29-1 and TRBJ2-4; a weak D match, TRBD2 (5 bases). In germline, CDR1 is SQVTM, CDR2 ANQGSEA. CDR3 length: 16 residues.

The J gene is TRBJ2-5, the V gene TRBV15, with D perhaps TRBD1 or TRBD2 (5 bases each). The DNA matches TRBJ2-7 better at its end, which makes the J call doubtful. The CDR3 covers 16 residues. Germline V gene lookup returns CDR1 LNHNV and CDR2 YYDKDF (reference sequence). The CDR3 spells CATSRTREWGSYEQYF. The CDR3 bases are TGTGCCACCAGCAGAACCAGGGAATGGGGGTCCTACGAGCAGTACTTC.

This clone came up a few times. The sample holds other DNA sequences that translate to the same CDR3. The chain combines TRBV28 with TRBJ2-7, with TRBD2 as a possible D gene (6 bases). The germline gives CDR1 MDHEN, CDR2 SYDVKM. CDR3 size: 14 residues. Between the trimmed V and J ends, which lost 3 bases and 1 base, there was a span of 10 bases. The DNA for the CDR3 is TGTGCCAGCAGTTTGGGGGGTGGGTCCTACGAGCAGTACTTC. Translation gives CASSLGGGSYEQYF.

This chain joins TRBV6-5 and TRBJ2-1; weak D call: TRBD2 (6 bases). Germline V CDR1 and CDR2: MNHEY, SVGAGI. V lost 6 bases to trimming and J lost 6 bases, with 15 bases between them. CDR3 length equals 14 residues. This CDR3 is CASRLAGYGNEQFF. In nucleotides, the CDR3 is TGTGCCAGCAGGTTGGCGGGATATGGCAATGAGCAGTTCTTC.

The gene calls are TRBV20-1 and TRBJ1-6, with D perhaps matching TRBD1 (5 bases). V gave up 4 bases and J gave up 14 bases, with 12 bases separating them. In germline, CDR1 is DFQATT, CDR2 SNEGSKA (reference sequence). CDR3 length: 11 amino acids. Here the CDR3 reads CSANLGPALHF. The CDR3 DNA reads TGCAGTGCTAATTTGGGACCGGCCCTCCACTTT.

This sequence joins TRBV7-3 and TRBJ2-1, with 7 bases that match TRBD2. V lost 2 bases to trimming and J lost 6 bases; unmatched junction nucleotides: 4. Germline CDR1 is SGHTA and CDR2 is FQGTGA. The CDR3 runs to 14 residues. The CDR3 nucleotides are TGTGCCAGCAGCTTAGACGGGAGGCTCAATGAGCAGTTCTTC. It codes for CASSLDGRLNEQFF.

The J gene is TRBJ1-2, the V gene TRBV11-2; D is ambiguous. V was shortened by 4 bases and J by 5 bases, with 11 bases between the two germline ends. The CDR3 contains 13 residues. Germline V gives CDR1 SGHAT, CDR2 FQNNGV. CDR3 amino acids: CASSYSSPYGYTF. The CDR3 nucleotides read TGTGCCAGCAGCTATAGTTCGCCTTATGGCTACACCTTC.

The chain carries TRBV7-2 and TRBJ1-2; D call uncertain. V lost 0 bases, J lost 0 bases, and 11 bases lay in between. The length of the CDR3 is 16 residues. The germline V gene encodes CDR1 SGHTA and CDR2 FQGNSA. The CDR3 nucleotides are TGTGCCAGCAGCTTAGCTCGGCGGGGAGCTAACTATGGCTACACCTTC. Translated, it gives CASSLARRGANYGYTF.

The V call is TRBV5-5, the J call TRBJ2-1; TRBD1 aligns across 7 bases. The ends lost 1 base at V and 5 bases at J; junction bases unmatched: 12. The germline V gene has CDR1 SGHKS and CDR2 YYEKEE (reference sequence). The CDR3 runs 17 residues. The CDR3 sequence: CASSLFYWDSMNNEQFF. CDR3 nucleotides: TGTGCCAGCAGCTTGTTCTATTGGGACAGCATGAACAATGAGCAGTTCTTC.

As regards this clone: The sample has other DNA sequences that encode this CDR3 too. The J gene is TRBJ2-3, the V gene TRBV7-3; unclear D gene. V was cut by 4 bases and J by 1 base, with 3 bases left in between. Per germline, CDR1 SGHTA and CDR2 FQGTGA. The CDR3 is made up of 12 amino acids. The CDR3 DNA reads TGTGCCAGCAGCTCAGGCACAGATACGCAGTATTTT. Its protein product is CASSSGTDTQYF.